Sequencing of this T cell receptor (beta chain) was carried out in a study of cytomegalovirus exposure and HLA in healthy donors (TCRdb year 2017). Regarding the complete study: In an earlier analysis of 587 of the donors, 250 to 350 Gb of sequence data and 90 million to 120 million unique TCR beta sequences from roughly 200 million T cells were reported. A later analysis re-examined previously published TCR beta repertoires from roughly 650 donors and added high-resolution HLA genotyping to investigate patterns of TCR occurrence. Roughly 5 DR-DQ haplotypes were handled as single units for association and clustering because linkage in the cohort was strong. The number of typed donors differed by locus: about 620-630 for A, B, C, DRB1 and DQB1; 522 for DQA1; 606 for DPA1; and about 450 for DPB1. Every discovery cohort repertoire had been produced on one sequencing platform. Besides the first cohort of approximately 710 subjects, a separate validation cohort made up of over a hundred different subjects was used. To predict cytomegalovirus infection status, the study combined high-throughput TCR immunosequencing, statistical association of individual TCRs with disease status, and machine learning. A later genetic analysis used genome-wide SNP genotypes for about 60% of the roughly 700 donors, treating that subset as a discovery cohort. Of the 350 to 450 genotyped donors, approximately 81% were placed in the genetic ancestry cluster associated with self-reported Caucasian donors. The later analysis used no new phenotypic data to find candidate immune exposures, relying instead on TCR beta sequences and their occurrence across donors. About 300 gigabases of sequencing data and approximately 85 million unique TCR sequences were included in an early release covering several hundred HLA-typed donors. Among 300 to 450 genotyped donors of the cohort, an average of around 240,000 unique TCR beta nucleotide sequences were sequenced per donor, roughly 18% of them non-productive. HLA typing covered class I and class II loci at four-digit resolution. The study used immunosequencing to profile the T cell repertoires of 666 subjects and linked those repertoires to cytomegalovirus serostatus. An earlier analysis of 450 to 750 of the donors used high-throughput TCR beta sequencing to judge whether each TCR beta V gene segment behaved as functional or pseudogenic. Donor age, sex, ethnicity and CMV serostatus were compiled together with the repertoire data. The study aimed to test whether signatures of past pathogen exposure could be identified by cataloging public T cell receptors.

As concerns this clone: What antigen it recognizes has not been identified. Nothing much larger sits one base from this clone, and base qualities are not available.

The library was made by the immunoSEQ multiplex PCR assay. For the multiplex PCR, a mixture combining 60 forward primers for TCR Vbeta segments and 13 reverse primers for TCR Jbeta segments was used. The CDR3 region of rearranged TCR beta genes was amplified from genomic DNA by a multiplex PCR assay. The amplified TCR beta libraries were sequenced on the Illumina HiSeq System as 87-base-pair reads. The paper's processing steps were these. In a later analysis, tens of millions of unique TCR beta chains were counted across the roughly 700 repertoires, and around 11 million of these chains were shared by at least two donors. Raw reads were error-corrected and collapsed into unique sequences with a nearest-neighbor algorithm that merged closely related sequences to remove PCR and sequencing errors. Alignment of CDR3 sequences to IMGT reference sequences was used to assign V, D and J gene segments. Each retained sequence needed at least a six-nucleotide match to both a V gene segment and a J gene segment. A rearrangement was called productive if the CDR3 had no stop codons and remained in frame with V and J, and every other rearrangement was called non-productive. Following IMGT convention, CDR3 was defined as the stretch from the second conserved V-encoded cysteine up to the conserved J-encoded phenylalanine. Sequences without an unambiguous match to a single V gene segment were excluded from the earlier analysis of a few hundred of the donors. In an earlier analysis of approximately 610 of the donors, V segments were called functional above 56.7% productive rearrangements and were called segregating when the between-donor standard deviation exceeded 5%. A statistical classification framework was built for diagnosing cytomegalovirus status from the catalog of TCR beta chain sequences. V and J gene assignment, in a later analysis, came from comparing TCR nucleotide sequences with IMGT/GENE-DB human TR gene sequences. Using the TCRdist pipeline, a later analysis assigned CDR3 sequences along with most-parsimonious VDJ recombination scenarios. In a later analysis, each TCR beta chain was defined by its CDR3 amino acid sequence together with its V-gene family, and reads without a unique V-gene family were excluded. To address suspected cross-contamination and a sequencing artifact, a later analysis removed approximately 600 highly shared, low-generation-probability nucleotide sequences. In a later analysis, a clonal expansion index was calculated for each public chain from normalized within-repertoire ranks of inferred template counts. A later analysis computed generation probabilities with a VDJ recombination model fitted to out-of-frame rearrangements, and checked the results against IGoR. In a later analysis, TCR-TCR, TCR-HLA and TCR-CMV co-occurrence was scored with hypergeometric tests, and a repertoire-size bias correction was applied to TCR pairs. In a later analysis, false discovery rates were estimated by permuting HLA or CMV assignments 20 times. In a later analysis, co-occurring TCRs were grouped using DBSCAN, with TCRdist sequence similarity added in when clustering inside HLA-allele-positive subsets. Repertoires with fewer than 30,000 or more than 120,000 public chains were left out of co-occurrence clustering, as were about 5 repertoires with anomalous nucleotide sharing. In TCRdb, the immuneACCESS table is reduced to in-frame sequences with V and J assigned. These tables do not hold every clone; where another copy was compared, an unresolved V gene accounts for under half, and the others remain unexplained. D and trimming come from the DNA, and the V and J calls and clone size come from that table. The sample contains about 93,000 clones, under 85% of them found a single time. The ten largest clones capture 3% to 3.5% of the sample.

The paper as a whole reports these results and caveats: The classifier was reported to diagnose cytomegalovirus status with high specificity and sensitivity in both the original cohort and the validation cohort. The study listed 150 to 200 TCR beta chains as associated with cytomegalovirus. In a later genetic analysis, a missense DCLRE1C variant was associated with V-gene and J-gene trimming of TCR beta chains, and the association was replicated in an independent cohort. The earlier analysis of 587 of the donors excluded some 15 rarely observed V segments, including chromosome 9 orphons, because counts were too low. The only immune exposure information available for the cohort was CMV serostatus. In this cohort, only TCR beta chains were sequenced, and detectable features were limited by the absence of alpha or paired-chain data. Broadly in line with IMGT annotations, most TCR beta V segments showed up in productive rearrangements about 87% or about 30% of the time in an earlier analysis of 587 of the donors. In vitro tests confirmed that a few of the cytomegalovirus-associated TCR beta chains recognize cytomegalovirus antigens. Specific HLA alleles were associated with 15,000 to 20,000 TCR beta sequences at a false discovery rate of 0.05 in a later analysis. The authors suggested that the approach could potentially be generalized to other disease states and immunological phenotypes. In a later analysis, HLA-associated TCR beta chains were found to be more clonally expanded and to have lower generation probabilities than equally common non-associated chains. Correlated functional status among segregating V segments might reflect linkage disequilibrium, but an unknown experimental factor could not be ruled out. In a later analysis, most CMV-associated TCR beta chains were found to appear HLA-restricted, with HLA associations seemingly driven largely by CMV exposure. In a later genetic analysis, fewer N-insertions in productive TCRs were reported among donors in an Asian-associated ancestry cluster than the approximately 630-donor mean. Across donors, most TCR sequences were observed very rarely, whereas some public TCRs were present in many individuals. A later analysis found that TCR association rates varied across HLA loci, with DRB1 alleles showing the most associated TCRs and HLA-C alleles the fewest. Sequencing depth was assumed to be roughly uniform across donors in the presence/absence analyses, though that assumption may not hold. A later analysis reported that several top co-occurrence clusters appeared linked to parvovirus B19, influenza, CMV and Epstein-Barr virus. Some IMGT-functional V segments, including TRBV6-2 and TRBV6-3, could not be distinguished by the 87-base-pair reads and were therefore excluded. Assigning TCR associations to individual alleles was difficult when HLA alleles, especially DR and DQ, strongly co-occurred. Because some donors lacked HLA typing at each locus, the association tests relied only on the typed subset. A further reported finding was that TCR beta sequences accurately predicted the HLA-A and HLA-B alleles for most subjects in the first cohort. A cluster of highly shared sequence variants was judged likely to be a technical artifact of the sequencing pipeline.

The cohort consisted of approximately 670 healthy bone marrow donors. At the time of sampling, all cohort members were nominally healthy, though unrecorded immune exposures were likely present. The donor was CMV seronegative and belonged to the group of approximately 320 seronegative cohort members. A peripheral blood sample was collected from each donor, and TCR beta sequencing was performed on peripheral blood mononuclear cells. The Qiagen DNeasy Blood Extraction Kit was used to extract genomic DNA from the blood cell samples. V lost 9 bases and J lost 0 bases; the stretch between them is 6 bases long. From its cysteine to its phenylalanine, the CDR3 spans 11 amino acids. The entry retains the CDR3 DNA only, 33 bases that are in frame from base 1. Based on the germline V gene, the CDR1 and CDR2 sequences are SNHLY and FYNNEI.

The receptor comes from a middle-aged woman in good health and CMV-seronegative. The material sequenced was PBMCs. Rearrangement joined TRBV2 to TRBJ2-7, and perhaps TRBD2 as D gene, on 5 matching bases. The CDR3 region has the sequence CARGSSYEQYF. The nucleotides read TGTGCCAGAGGGAGCTCCTACGAGCAGTACTTC.